The 21 T cell receptor beta chains reported below all come from one sample, sequenced in a study of blood T cell repertoires in COVID-19. Using immunoSEQ multiplex PCR, the repertoire was profiled, and TCRdb retains in-frame clones only, with some absent. The sample has 200,000 to 250,000 clones, more than 65% seen once. Sequenced: peripheral blood. These TCRs come from an elderly woman with acute or convalescent COVID-19.

The chain has TRBV15 and TRBJ1-1, with 7 bases that match TRBD1. The CDR3 covers 14 residues. Trimming took 2 bases from V and 5 from J; bases not matched to a gene: 5. The germline CDR1 and CDR2 sequences are LNHNV and YYDKDF (reference sequence). Here the CDR3 DNA reads TGTGCCACCAGCAGACCGACAGGGAGGACTGAAGCTTTCTTT. Amino acids: CATSRPTGRTEAFF.

Of note for this clone: Other DNA variants within this sample encode the same CDR3. This rearrangement joins TRBV3-1 (or the pseudogene TRBV3-2) to TRBJ1-5, with 7 bases identical to TRBD1. CDR1 is LGHDT and CDR2 is YNNKEL in the germline V gene (reference sequence). Germline trimming cut 4 bases from V and 2 bases from J; bases unmatched to any gene: 2. The CDR3 runs to 14 residues. CDR3 residues: CASSPGTGNQPQHF. The DNA of the CDR3 is TGTGCCAGCAGCCCCGGGACAGGCAATCAGCCCCAGCATTTT.

This chain links TRBV5-1 with TRBJ1-4, with 8 positions matching TRBD1. V trimming: 5 bases; J trimming: 5 bases; junction bases outside the gene matches: 5. CDR1 and CDR2 (germline): SGHRS, YFSETQ. This CDR3 comprises 14 residues. The CDR3 DNA is TGCGCCAGCAGACCGGACAGGGTGAATGAAAAACTGTTTTTT. This codes for CASRPDRVNEKLFF.

The chain links TRBV4-3 to TRBJ1-1; no reliable D call. The CDR3 contains 14 residues. Germline V lookup: CDR1 LGHNA, CDR2 YSLEER. Trimming cost V 4 bases and J 6 bases, with 15 bases left between them. Here the CDR3 reads CASSLSRGKAEAFF. DNA of the CDR3: TGCGCCAGCAGCCTAAGTCGGGGAAAGGCTGAAGCTTTCTTT.

This clone has just one count. The chain links TRBV4-2 to TRBJ2-3; 12 nucleotides line up with TRBD2. Germline V gene data show CDR1 as LGHNA and CDR2 as YNFKEQ. V shed 1 base, J shed 6 bases, and the junction held 2 bases outside the gene matches. This CDR3 is 15 amino acids long. In DNA, the CDR3 is TGTGCCAGCAGCCAAGGGACTAGCGGGGCGGATACGCAGTATTTT. It yields the protein CASSQGTSGADTQYF.

This chain uses TRBV3-1 (or the pseudogene TRBV3-2) with TRBJ2-3; 10 nucleotides match TRBD2. V lost 4 bases to trimming and J lost 5 bases; unmatched junction nucleotides: 9. The CDR3 totals 16 residues. Germline loops: CDR1 LGHDT, CDR2 YNNKEL (reference sequence). The CDR3 DNA reads as TGTGCCAGCAGCCCCATTAGCGGGGGGCCTGGAGATACGCAGTATTTT. Encoded protein: CASSPISGGPGDTQYF.

V gene TRBV20-1 combines with J gene TRBJ2-2, with D possibly being TRBD1 (7 bases). Germline V gene sequence: CDR1 DFQATT, CDR2 SNEGSKA (reference sequence). The CDR3 consists of 16 residues. Trimming took 3 bases from V and 4 from J, leaving 18 bases between them. As DNA, the CDR3 is TGCAGTGCTAGTGCTCTCGGACAGGAGGGCACCGGGGAGCTGTTTTTT. Encoded protein: CSASALGQEGTGELFF.

The chain uses TRBV28 and TRBJ1-1; the D is unclear. Germline values: CDR1 MDHEN, CDR2 SYDVKM. This CDR3 spans 13 amino acids. Trimming took off 6 bases at V and 0 bases at J, with 8 bases between the two ends. The CDR3 DNA reads as TGTGCCAGCAGCCCTACAGTGAACACTGAAGCTTTCTTT. Its protein product is CASSPTVNTEAFF.

The chain employs TRBV11-3 and TRBJ2-1; D gene unclear. The CDR3 is 16 residues long. Per germline, CDR1 SGHNT and CDR2 YENEEA. Trimming removed 5 bases from V and 0 bases from J, with 14 bases in between. The CDR3 here is CASSPSLPTSYNEQFF. CDR3 sequence (DNA): TGTGCCAGCAGCCCGTCCCTACCTACCTCCTACAATGAGCAGTTCTTC.

V is TRBV4-2 and J is TRBJ2-1; 9 nucleotides align to TRBD2. CDR3 length: 16 residues. V was pared by 3 bases and J by 7 bases, with 10 bases of the junction left unmatched. CDR1 LGHNA and CDR2 YNFKEQ come from the germline V gene. The CDR3 bases are TGTGCCAGCAGCCATGGGGCGGGGGGGGGCCTGAATGAGCAGTTCTTC. Encoded protein: CASSHGAGGGLNEQFF.

The chain uses TRBV10-3 and TRBJ1-4; no clear D gene. Trimming left V 4 bases short and J 3 bases short, with 6 bases between. The CDR3 totals 13 residues. Looked up from germline, CDR1 is ENHRY and CDR2 is SYGVKD. The CDR3 DNA reads as TGTGCCATCAGTGTTCAGGCTAATGAAAAACTGTTTTTT. It is translated as CAISVQANEKLFF.

J is TRBJ2-2 and V is TRBV5-4, with D possibly matching TRBD2 (6 bases). The germline CDR1 and CDR2 sequences are SGHNT and YYREEE (reference sequence). The CDR3 is 14 amino acids. Trimming removed 7 bases at V and 1 base at J, with 11 bases between. Here the CDR3 DNA reads TGTGCCAGCCTCCGGGGGAGGAACACCGGGGAGCTGTTTTTT. Its translation is CASLRGRNTGELFF.

This clone was counted once. The chain joins TRBV4-2 to TRBJ1-1; D remains unclear. Trimming took 4 bases from V and 0 from J, leaving 9 bases between them. The CDR3 is made up of 14 amino acids. Germline V gives CDR1 LGHNA, CDR2 YNFKEQ. The CDR3 protein is CASSREGMNTEAFF. DNA for the CDR3: TGTGCCAGCAGCCGGGAGGGAATGAACACTGAAGCTTTCTTT.

This clone was observed a handful of times. The chain has TRBV5-1 and TRBJ2-2; 7 bases line up with TRBD2. The CDR3 contains 15 residues. The ends lost 0 bases at V and 3 bases at J; junction bases unmatched: 2. Germline CDR1 and CDR2: SGHRS and YFSETQ. CDR3 DNA: TGCGCCAGCAGCTTGGGCGGGGGAGACACCGGGGAGCTGTTTTTT. It translates to CASSLGGGDTGELFF.

CDR3 nucleotides: TGTGCCAGCTCACCATATGACAGGGGAACTGGCTACACCTTC. Protein sequence: CASSPYDRGTGYTF. The chain couples TRBV18 to TRBJ1-2; 8 nucleotides match TRBD1. V lost 2 bases and J lost 7; bases outside the gene matches: 6. CDR1 KGHSH and CDR2 LQKENI come from the germline V gene. The CDR3 has 14 residues.

The rearrangement links TRBV9 to TRBJ1-6, with D perhaps matching TRBD1 (6 bases). CDR3 length: 15 residues. V lost 3 bases to trimming and J lost 10 bases, with 17 bases between them. CDR1 is SGDLS, CDR2 YYNGEE, per germline. CDR3 nucleotide sequence: TGTGCCAGCAGCGCCCAGGGGTATCAAGGCTCACCCCTCCACTTT. It translates to CASSAQGYQGSPLHF.

CDR3 sequence (DNA): TGTGCCAGCAGCTATGGGAGGACTAGCGGGGTCCCCCAGTACTTC. Encoded protein: CASSYGRTSGVPQYF. The chain recombines TRBV11-3 with TRBJ2-5, with TRBD2 matching over 12 bases. CDR1 and CDR2 (germline): SGHNT, YENEEA. The CDR3 contains 15 residues. Germline trimming cut 4 bases from V and 9 bases from J; bases unmatched to any gene: 9.

The chain has TRBV10-2 and TRBJ2-7; D perhaps matches TRBD1 (6 bases). CDR1 and CDR2 from the germline V gene are WSHSY and SAAADI. Trimming removed 4 bases at V and 2 bases at J, with 12 bases between. CDR3 size: 14 residues. This CDR3 is CASSGTGLTYEQYF. In DNA form, the CDR3 reads TGCGCCAGCAGTGGTACAGGGCTTACCTACGAGCAGTACTTC.

This clone has a handful of counts. V gene TRBV28 combines with J gene TRBJ1-5; 9 bases align to TRBD1. Germline assignment: CDR1 MDHEN and CDR2 SYDVKM. The CDR3 is made up of 18 amino acids. V was pared by 2 bases and J by 2 bases, with 10 bases of the junction left unmatched. The CDR3 nucleotides are TGTGCCAGCAGTTTAGCCAGGACAGGGGATTGGCGCAATCAGCCCCAGCATTTT. It yields the protein CASSLARTGDWRNQPQHF.

The V gene is TRBV29-1, the J gene TRBJ2-7; 9 nucleotides match TRBD1. CDR1 is SQVTM, CDR2 ANQGSEA, per germline. V dropped 0 bases and J dropped 7; count of bases not matched to a gene: 7. The CDR3 runs to 14 residues. The CDR3 bases are TGCAGCGTTGAAGAATGGGACAGGGTGGGGGAGCAGTACTTC. It is translated as CSVEEWDRVGEQYF.

The rearrangement joins TRBV6-1 to TRBJ1-1; D call uncertain. The CDR3 totals 14 residues. The germline CDR1 and CDR2 sequences are MNHNS and SASEGT. Trimming took off 1 base at V and 9 bases at J, with 15 bases between the two ends. The CDR3 DNA follows: TGTGCCAGCAGTGAAGGAACCCTCGGGAGCAAAGCTTTCTTT. It translates to CASSEGTLGSKAFF.